This T cell receptor beta chain was recovered during a study of beta chain features in type 1 diabetes. Whole-study context: Cell yields, gender and age were comparable in patients and healthy donors. All samples together contributed 90 million to 130 million sorted cells for examination. Findings and limits, study-wide: Naive, central memory and regulatory TCRB repertoires appeared more similar among patients than healthy donors. Type 1 diabetes patients had TCRB CDR3s that were shorter (moderately but significantly so) in all four CD4+ subsets.

The CDR3 consists of 15 residues. Trimming cost V 2 bases and J 7 bases; bases outside gene matches: 11. Germline CDR1 reads SGHAT; CDR2 reads FQNNGV. Worth noting for this clone: Antigen unknown.

Expressed TCRB transcripts were sequenced after all isolated RNA was converted to cDNA. TCRdb keeps only in-frame clones here, not all; method: immunoSEQ multiplex PCR. Of 150,000 or so clones listed, 9.5% to 10% are singletons. The sample consisted of central memory CD4+ T cells from blood. The source is a woman aged 35 to 49 in good health. This rearrangement joins TRBV11-2 to TRBJ2-7; 7 nucleotides match TRBD1. The CDR3 loop is CASSLQPVTGVEQYF. In DNA, the CDR3 is TGTGCCAGCAGCTTACAACCGGTCACAGGGGTGGAGCAGTACTTC.